A single sample gave rise to the 30 T cell receptor beta chains below, sequenced in a study of brain metastases from non-small cell lung cancer. The method was immunoSEQ multiplex PCR; TCRdb's version includes in-frame clones alone and lacks a portion of them. This sample yields more than 3,500 clones, of which around 85% are seen a single time; 3.2% belongs to the top ten. The specimen was primary lung tumor tissue. The receptor source for this set is a donor at least 40 years old with non-small cell lung cancer.

The chain recombines TRBV30 with TRBJ2-5, with 9 bases aligning to TRBD2. Per germline, CDR1 GTSNPN and CDR2 SVGIG (reference sequence). The length of the CDR3 is 11 residues. In nucleotides, the CDR3 is TGTGGCGGGAGGGGCCGGGAGACCCAGTACTTC. This sequence encodes CGGRGRETQYF.

The gene calls are TRBV30 and TRBJ2-7, with 7 bases aligning to TRBD1. The CDR3 loop spans 14 amino acids. Germline loops: CDR1 GTSNPN, CDR2 SVGIG (reference sequence). Trimming cost V 7 bases and J 4 bases; bases outside gene matches: 13. CDR3 sequence reads: CAYRRDSRAYEQYF. CDR3 nucleotides: TGTGCCTACCGACGGGACAGCCGAGCATACGAGCAGTACTTC.

The V call is TRBV6-5, the J call TRBJ1-4; possible D gene TRBD1, 5 bases. Germline V lookup: CDR1 MNHEY, CDR2 SVGAGI. The CDR3 is 14 amino acids. The ends were cut back, 6 bases at V and 3 bases at J, with 11 bases in the middle. The CDR3 nucleotides are TGTGCCAGCAGCAAGACAGTGTCTAATGAAAAACTGTTTTTT. The encoded protein is CASSKTVSNEKLFF.

The chain links TRBV9 to TRBJ1-2; D is unresolved. This CDR3 has 14 residues. From germline, CDR1 is SGDLS and CDR2 YYNGEE. V was cut by 0 bases and J by 8 bases, with 14 bases left in between. The CDR3 sequence is CASSVVPSSAGYTF. In nucleotides, the CDR3 is TGTGCCAGCAGCGTAGTTCCCTCCTCAGCGGGCTACACCTTC.

The chain combines TRBV5-1 with TRBJ2-2; the match to TRBD2 covers 8 bases. Looked up from germline, CDR1 is SGHRS and CDR2 is YFSETQ. Trimming took 5 bases from V and 1 from J; bases not matched to a gene: 7. The CDR3 runs to 16 residues. CDR3 residues: CASRGAGARNTGELFF. The CDR3 region has the DNA TGCGCCAGCAGGGGAGCGGGGGCCAGGAACACCGGGGAGCTGTTTTTT. Full variable domain (outside the CDR3, taken from reference TRBV5-1 and TRBJ2-2): KAGVTQTPRYLIKTRGQQVTLSCSPISGHRSVSWYQQTPGQGLQFLFEYFSETQRNKGNFPGRFSGRQFSNSRSEMNVSTLELGDSALYLCASRGAGARNTGELFFGEGSRLTVL.

The gene calls are TRBV2 and TRBJ2-1, with D maybe TRBD2 (5 bases). Germline V gene lookup returns CDR1 SNHLY and CDR2 FYNNEI. CDR3 length: 13 amino acids. Trimming removed 10 bases from V and 11 bases from J, with 21 bases in between. In nucleotides, the CDR3 is TGTGCCAACACCCTGGAGGTTCTTGCCAAGCAGTTCTTC. This sequence encodes CANTLEVLAKQFF.

This chain links TRBV18 with TRBJ2-7, with a tentative D call TRBD1 (6 bases). Germline CDR1 KGHSH, CDR2 LQKENI. The germline V and J ends were trimmed by 6 bases and 0 bases, with 18 bases remaining between them. CDR3 length equals 16 residues. The CDR3 DNA sequence: TGTGCCAGCTCGTACACTACAGGGACGGGCTCCTACGAGCAGTACTTC. It specifies CASSYTTGTGSYEQYF. The full variable domain, in which reference TRBV18 and TRBJ2-7 provide the parts outside the CDR3, is NAGVMQNPRHLVRRRGQEARLRCSPMKGHSHVYWYRQLPEEGLKFMVYLQKENIIDESGMPKERFSAEFPKEGPSILRIQQVVRGDSAAYFCASSYTTGTGSYEQYFGPGTRLTVT.

V is TRBV18 and J is TRBJ1-4, with TRBD1 matching 8 bases. The CDR3 covers 19 residues. Germline V gene data show CDR1 as KGHSH and CDR2 as LQKENI. V was pared by 0 bases and J by 6 bases, with 15 bases of the junction left unmatched. In DNA, the CDR3 is TGTGCCAGCTCACCACCGATGGGACAGGATCCTCAATCCGATGAAAAACTGTTTTTT. This sequence encodes CASSPPMGQDPQSDEKLFF.

The chain links TRBV5-4 to TRBJ2-1; D not resolved. Trimming shortened V by 3 bases and J by 0 bases, and 13 bases separated the two germline ends. The CDR3 has 16 residues. Germline-derived CDR1 and CDR2 are SGHNT and YYREEE (reference sequence). CDR3 sequence: CASSWGYPSSYNEQFF. Written as DNA, the CDR3 is TGTGCCAGCAGCTGGGGATACCCGAGCTCCTACAATGAGCAGTTCTTC.

The chain recombines TRBV2 with TRBJ1-2, with a possible D match to TRBD1 (6 bases). Germline V gene lookup returns CDR1 SNHLY and CDR2 FYNNEI. V lost 7 bases, J lost 3 bases, and 12 bases lay in between. The CDR3 spans 13 residues. CDR3 DNA: TGTGCCAGCACCTCGACAGGATACTATGGCTACACCTTC. Its translation is CASTSTGYYGYTF.

Notes on this clone: The germline gene is not matched at one end of the junction; a read error may be the cause. Other DNA sequences from this sample encode an identical CDR3 as well. The chain is built from TRBV30 and TRBJ1-4; D remains unclear. The CDR3 loop spans 11 amino acids. Germline assignment: CDR1 GTSNPN and CDR2 SVGIG (reference sequence). This chain's CDR3 is CAWTRNEKLFF. CDR3 nucleotide sequence: TGTGCTTGGACCCGTAATGAAAAACTGTTTTTT.

This clone has only a few counts. CDR3 in DNA: TGTGCCAGCAGTATCCGACTAGCGGGGGGTCCAGATACGCAGTATTTT. This sequence encodes CASSIRLAGGPDTQYF. The rearrangement links TRBV27 to TRBJ2-3, with 13 nucleotides matching TRBD2. CDR3 length: 16 residues. The V segment lost 5 bases and the J segment 4 bases; nucleotides outside the gene matches: 6. Germline V CDR1 and CDR2: MNHEY, SMNVEV (reference sequence).

The V call is TRBV19, the J call TRBJ2-3; D possibly corresponds to TRBD1 (8 bases). This CDR3 is 16 amino acids long. CDR1 is LNHDA, CDR2 SQIVND, per germline (reference sequence). The V end was cut by 5 bases, the J end by 5 bases, with 20 bases between. The chain's CDR3 is CASSLWTGTGGDTQYF. CDR3 in DNA: TGTGCCAGTAGTTTATGGACAGGGACGGGGGGAGATACGCAGTATTTT.

This sequence joins TRBV7-3 and TRBJ2-3, with 7 positions matching TRBD1. Germline values: CDR1 SGHTA, CDR2 FQGTGA. This CDR3 has 15 residues. Trimming removed 5 bases from V and 2 bases from J; junction bases left unmatched: 7. DNA for the CDR3: TGTGCCAGCAGCCCCTTGGGACAGTCCACAGATACGCAGTATTTT. Its translation: CASSPLGQSTDTQYF.

This rearrangement joins TRBV19 to TRBJ2-2; D is undetermined. V was cut by 7 bases and J by 5 bases, with 11 bases left in between. The germline gives CDR1 LNHDA, CDR2 SQIVND (reference sequence). The CDR3 consists of 13 residues. In DNA, the CDR3 is TGTGCCAGTATCCATGGTGGGACCGGGGAGCTGTTTTTT. As protein: CASIHGGTGELFF.

This clone was seen more than once but under ten times. The CDR3 spells CSVEDRTANYGYTF. The CDR3 DNA sequence: TGCAGCGTTGAAGACAGGACCGCTAACTATGGCTACACCTTC. This sequence joins TRBV29-1 and TRBJ1-2; D remains unclear. Trimming stripped 0 bases from V and 0 bases from J, with 8 bases between. This CDR3 region has 14 residues. The germline gives CDR1 SQVTM, CDR2 ANQGSEA.

This clone was detected only once. The junction and the germline gene differ at one end; a read error may be behind it. The rearrangement uses TRBV5-1 and TRBJ1-6; no firm D call. Per germline, CDR1 SGHRS and CDR2 YFSETQ. CDR3 size: 15 residues. The CDR3 region is CASSLAALYNSPLHF. The CDR3 region has the DNA TGCGCCAGCAGCTTGGCGGCGCTGTATAATTCACCCCTCCATTTT.

This chain uses TRBV2 with TRBJ2-2; D is ambiguous. Germline assignment: CDR1 SNHLY and CDR2 FYNNEI. The CDR3 has 15 amino acids. Trimming left V 6 bases short and J 4 bases short, with 15 bases between. The CDR3 sequence is CASRPQTVGTGELFF. For the CDR3, the DNA is TGTGCCAGCAGACCTCAAACCGTTGGCACCGGGGAGCTGTTTTTT. The full variable domain, completed using reference TRBV2 and TRBJ2-2, is EPEVTQTPSHQVTQMGQEVILRCVPISNHLYFYWYRQILGQKVEFLVSFYNNEISEKSEIFDDQFSVERPDGSNFTLKIRSTKLEDSAMYFCASRPQTVGTGELFFGEGSRLTVL.

The J gene is TRBJ1-1, the V gene TRBV19; TRBD1 might be the D (5 bases). CDR1 is LNHDA, CDR2 SQIVND, per germline (reference sequence). V was shortened by 8 bases and J by 8 bases, with 18 bases between the two germline ends. The length of the CDR3 is 13 residues. In nucleotides, the CDR3 is TGTGCCAGTTTTCCGGGACCCCTTACGGAAGCTTTCTTT. This sequence encodes CASFPGPLTEAFF. Full variable domain (outside the CDR3, taken from reference TRBV19 and TRBJ1-1): DGGITQSPKYLFRKEGQNVTLSCEQNLNHDAMYWYRQDPGQGLRLIYYSQIVNDFQKGDIAEGYSVSREKKESFPLTVTSAQKNPTAFYLCASFPGPLTEAFFGQGTRLTVV.

The chain combines TRBV23-1 with TRBJ2-7; D may be TRBD1 (5 bases). TRBV23-1 is marked as an open reading frame, function uncertain. This CDR3 region has 13 residues. The V and J ends lost 3 bases and 4 bases respectively, with 10 bases between them. This chain's CDR3 is CASSQLQGYEQYF. CDR3 coding DNA: TGCGCCAGCAGTCAGCTTCAGGGTTACGAGCAGTACTTC.

A note on this clone: At one of its ends the junction is not consistent with the germline gene, which may arise from a read error. The V gene is TRBV3-1 (or the pseudogene TRBV3-2), the J gene TRBJ1-6, with 8 bases lining up with TRBD1. This CDR3 has 19 amino acids. CDR1 is LGHDT, CDR2 YNNKEL, per germline (reference sequence). This CDR3 is CASSQAPGQALSYNSSLHF. CDR3 bases: TGTGCCAGCAGCCAAGCCCCGGGACAGGCTCTCTCCTATAATTCATCCCTCCACTTT.

This chain connects TRBV7-3 to TRBJ1-1; 8 bases agree with TRBD1. The V and J ends lost 5 bases and 1 base, in that order; junction bases with no gene match: 6. The germline V gene encodes CDR1 SGHTA and CDR2 FQGTGA. CDR3 length equals 15 residues. The CDR3 DNA is TGTGCCAGCAGCCCGTCGGACAGGGAGAACACTGAAGCTTTCTTT. It codes for CASSPSDRENTEAFF.

The V and J genes are TRBV30 and TRBJ1-1; tentative D call: TRBD1 (5 bases). V was clipped by 0 bases and J by 3 bases, with 14 bases between them. Germline values: CDR1 GTSNPN, CDR2 SVGIG (reference sequence). CDR3 length: 15 amino acids. CDR3: CAWSVIGGVYTEAFF. For the CDR3, the DNA is TGTGCCTGGAGTGTAATTGGGGGGGTCTACACTGAAGCTTTCTTT.

The chain joins TRBV6-5 to TRBJ2-5; 7 bases align to TRBD1. The V gene's germline CDR1 is MNHEY and CDR2 SVGAGI. Trimming removed 7 bases from V and 5 bases from J; junction bases left unmatched: 13. The CDR3 runs to 15 residues. The CDR3 DNA sequence: TGTGCCAGCAAGGATTTGACAGGGAGTGGGGAGACCCAGTACTTC. This codes for CASKDLTGSGETQYF.

This rearrangement joins TRBV6-2 or TRBV6-3 to TRBJ1-1; weak D call: TRBD1 (6 bases). The CDR3 sequence is 15 residues long. V was shortened by 2 bases and J by 6 bases, with 16 bases between the two germline ends. Germline V CDR1 and CDR2: MNHEY, SVGEGT. The CDR3 loop is CASSYPRGGAAEAFF. In DNA form, the CDR3 reads TGTGCCAGCAGTTACCCTAGGGGGGGAGCGGCTGAAGCTTTCTTT.

This clone was observed a few times. The genes are TRBV12-3 or TRBV12-4 and TRBJ2-2, with unresolved D. The V gene lost 6 bases and the J gene lost 4 bases, with 6 bases spanning the gap. CDR3 length: 12 amino acids. The CDR3 region has the DNA TGTGCCAGCAGCACAGCCACCGGGGAGCTGTTTTTT. Its translation is CASSTATGELFF.

A single count supports this clone. The chain has TRBV6-1 and TRBJ1-2; D is ambiguous. The CDR3 spans 11 residues. V lost 1 base, J lost 6 bases, and 3 bases lay in between. From germline, CDR1 is MNHNS and CDR2 SASEGT. The CDR3 DNA is TGTGCCAGCAGTGAAGGCCATGGCTACACCTTC. Residues: CASSEGHGYTF.

This clone was seen only once. This chain uses TRBV5-5 with TRBJ1-1, with D unclear. The CDR3 spans 13 residues. Germline CDR1 is SGHKS and CDR2 is YYEKEE (reference sequence). Trimming stripped 6 bases from V and 5 bases from J, with 14 bases between. The CDR3 sequence is CASTDIAGTEAFF. Written as DNA, the CDR3 is TGTGCCAGCACCGACATTGCTGGGACTGAAGCTTTCTTT.

The rearrangement joins TRBV18 to TRBJ2-1; D perhaps matches TRBD1 (6 bases). Germline lookup yields CDR1 KGHSH and CDR2 LQKENI. The CDR3 is 13 residues long. The V and J ends lost 4 bases and 10 bases respectively, with 14 bases between them. The CDR3: CASSLFSGTEQFF. The CDR3 DNA sequence: TGTGCCAGCTCACTATTCTCCGGGACAGAGCAGTTCTTC.

The chain combines TRBV30 with TRBJ2-7; D unclear. This CDR3 spans 12 amino acids. V dropped 4 bases and J dropped 6 bases, with 13 bases sitting between them. Germline loops: CDR1 GTSNPN, CDR2 SVGIG (reference sequence). The CDR3 nucleotides are TGTGCCTGGACTCCTAATAGGGTCGAGCAGTACTTC. This codes for CAWTPNRVEQYF.